The entry below describes one TCR beta chain. This sample stems from a study of T cells expressing NK-cell markers. After re-calling the 5' RACE reads, TCRdb lists one entry per CDR3 protein, DNA absent. The repertoire shows about 540,000 distinct CDR3 sequences; the top ten hold 3% to 4.5%. This TCR derives from a man aged 18 to 29 in good health. Sequenced material: blood T cells: a sorted CD56 or NKG2C T cell subset, CD4+ or CD8+ T cells, or bulk PBMC T cells (not recorded which).

CDR3 residues: CASSVVQGAPGANVLTF. The V gene is TRBV9, the J gene TRBJ2-6; TCRdb lists TRBD1, though no DNA is available to test this call. CDR3 length: 17 amino acids. CDR1 and CDR2 (germline): SGDLS, YYNGEE.